This is a list of T cell receptor beta chains from one sample in a study of shared clonotypes between healthy human individuals. The protocol was immunoSEQ multiplex PCR, while the TCRdb copy is restricted to in-frame clones and leaves out a portion. This table has about 2.3 million clones, under 95% appearing once. The source material was naive CD4+ T cells from PBMCs. The origin of the receptors is a man aged 18-30 years in good health. Some clones in this sample may be carry-over from other donors' samples. Both conserved end residues are part of each CDR3. A D gene is named only where the DNA matches it firmly. The listing skips clone size in some rows; elsewhere it reads once, few, many or a size class.

CDR3 protein	CDR3 DNA	D gene	CDR3 length	clone size	V gene	J gene
CASSLLGRSGPGGFTF	TGTGCCAGCAGCTTACTCGGGAGGAGCGGCCCCGGGGGGTTCACCTTC	NA	16	NA	TRBV7-2	TRBJ1-2
CASNALGPKGGGELFF	TGCGCCAGCAACGCCCTGGGGCCGAAGGGAGGCGGGGAGCTGTTTTTT	NA	16	once	TRBV5-1	TRBJ2-2
CASSLAPSDRNTGELFF	TGTGCCAGCAGCTTAGCGCCCAGCGACAGAAACACCGGGGAGCTGTTTTTT	NA	17	NA	TRBV7-9	TRBJ2-2
CASSLGRAGGTDTQYF	TGTGCCAGCAGCTTAGGGAGGGCAGGGGGTACAGATACGCAGTATTTT	NA	16	NA	TRBV7-2	TRBJ2-3
CASFSTSGRPYHEQYF	TGTGCCAGTTTTTCTACGAGCGGGAGACCCTACCACGAGCAGTACTTC	TRBD2	16	NA	TRBV4-2	TRBJ2-7
CSVALGGWPYEQYF	TGCAGCGTTGCATTGGGCGGGTGGCCCTACGAGCAGTACTTC	NA	14	NA	TRBV29-1	TRBJ2-7
CASSFAQGLGETQYF	TGTGCCAGCAGCTTTGCGCAGGGATTGGGGGAGACCCAGTACTTC	NA	15	NA	TRBV11-2	TRBJ2-5
CASSQRDSYEQYF	TGTGCCAGCAGCCAGCGGGACTCCTACGAGCAGTACTTC	TRBD2	13	NA	TRBV7-8	TRBJ2-7
CASSLDSTGYTF	TGCGCCAGCAGCTTGGACAGTACTGGCTACACCTTC	NA	12	NA	TRBV5-1	TRBJ1-2
CASSQETANTGELFF	TGCGCCAGCAGCCAAGAGACAGCGAACACCGGGGAGCTGTTTTTT	NA	15	few	TRBV4-3	TRBJ2-2
CASLQLSLAVYNEQFF	TGTGCCAGCCTTCAACTCTCACTAGCGGTCTACAATGAGCAGTTCTTC	TRBD2	16	NA	TRBV2	TRBJ2-1
CASSQDIRLPYYEQYF	TGCGCCAGCAGCCAAGATATTCGCCTTCCCTACTACGAGCAGTACTTC	NA	16	NA	TRBV4-1	TRBJ2-7
CASRSRGPPDRANTGELFF	TGTGCCAGCAGATCAAGAGGACCCCCGGACAGGGCGAACACCGGGGAGCTGTTTTTT	TRBD1	19	NA	TRBV27	TRBJ2-2
CASSIQTRRNTGELFF	TGTGCCAGCAGTATCCAGACTAGGAGAAACACCGGGGAGCTGTTTTTT	NA	16	NA	TRBV28	TRBJ2-2
CASSPRKPSNTGELFF	TGTGCCAGCAGCCCACGCAAACCTTCAAACACCGGGGAGCTGTTTTTT	NA	16	NA	TRBV14	TRBJ2-2
CASSPTRAPIPGLATNEQFF	TGTGCCAGCTCACCGACACGGGCGCCGATTCCGGGACTAGCAACTAATGAGCAGTTCTTC	TRBD2	20	NA	TRBV18	TRBJ2-1
CASGRGNQETQYF	TGTGCCAGCGGGAGAGGGAACCAAGAGACCCAGTACTTC	NA	13	NA	TRBV7-8	TRBJ2-5
CASSMALTGGLYEQYF	TGTGCCAGTAGTATGGCGTTGACAGGGGGTCTATACGAGCAGTACTTC	TRBD1	16	NA	TRBV19	TRBJ2-7
CASSLGPTGLMETQYF	TGCGCCAGCAGCTTGGGCCCGACAGGGCTGATGGAGACCCAGTACTTC	TRBD1	16	NA	TRBV5-1	TRBJ2-5
CASSVVTDTDTQYF	TGTGCCAGCAGCGTAGTTACCGACACAGATACGCAGTATTTT	NA	14	NA	TRBV9	TRBJ2-3
CASSVGRTAGVSEQFF	TGTGCCAGTAGTGTAGGCCGAACGGCGGGAGTTTCTGAGCAGTTCTTC	TRBD2	16	NA	TRBV19	TRBJ2-1
CASSQATRDRVDEQFF	TGCGCCAGCAGCCAAGCCACCCGGGACAGGGTTGATGAGCAGTTCTTC	TRBD1	16	NA	TRBV4-1	TRBJ2-1
CASSSRLAGVRYNEQFF	TGTGCCAGCAGCTCAAGACTAGCGGGAGTGAGATACAATGAGCAGTTCTTC	TRBD2	17	NA	TRBV5-4	TRBJ2-1
CASSPRGTSGSEQYF	TGTGCCAGCAGTCCAAGGGGAACTAGCGGTTCCGAGCAGTACTTC	TRBD2	15	NA	TRBV6-5	TRBJ2-7
CASSFFRDRDPGANVLTF	TGCGCCAGCAGCTTTTTCCGGGACAGGGATCCCGGGGCCAACGTCCTGACTTTC	TRBD1	18	NA	TRBV5-1	TRBJ2-6
CASSIERNQPQHF	TGTGCCAGTAGTATAGAAAGAAATCAGCCCCAGCATTTT	NA	13	NA	TRBV19	TRBJ1-5
CASSSMETQYF	TGCGCCAGCAGCTCGATGGAGACCCAGTACTTC	NA	11	NA	TRBV5-1	TRBJ2-5
CASSPGLGTGRYEQYF	TGTGCCAGCTCACCAGGTCTCGGGACAGGGCGCTACGAGCAGTACTTC	TRBD1	16	NA	TRBV18	TRBJ2-7
CASSPRYEGGDEQYF	TGCGCCAGCAGCCCTCGTTATGAGGGGGGCGACGAGCAGTACTTC	NA	15	NA	TRBV4-1	TRBJ2-7
CASSPQGAEAFF	TGTGCCAGCAGCCCGCAGGGGGCTGAAGCTTTCTTT	TRBD1	12	NA	TRBV14	TRBJ1-1
CASSLYVANSGNTIYF	TGTGCCAGCAGCCTTTACGTCGCCAACTCTGGAAACACCATATATTTT	NA	16	NA	TRBV5-4	TRBJ1-3
CAISESNKNTEAFF	TGTGCCATCAGTGAGTCGAATAAGAACACTGAAGCTTTCTTT	NA	14	NA	TRBV10-3	TRBJ1-1
CASSLALGRNEQYF	TGTGCCAGCAGCTTGGCACTGGGGAGGAACGAGCAGTACTTC	NA	14	NA	TRBV5-8	TRBJ2-7
CASSRWLRGGEETEAFF	TGTGCCAGCAGCCGATGGTTGCGGGGTGGGGAGGAAACTGAAGCTTTCTTT	NA	17	NA	TRBV7-9	TRBJ1-1
CASSFPGQGAGSSYNEQFF	TGCGCCAGCAGCTTCCCGGGACAGGGGGCGGGAAGCTCCTACAATGAGCAGTTCTTC	TRBD1	19	NA	TRBV5-1	TRBJ2-1
CASSVGGPDTEAFF	TGTGCCAGCAGCGTGGGGGGGCCTGACACTGAAGCTTTCTTT	NA	14	NA	TRBV9	TRBJ1-1
CASRRQGDAGYTF	TGTGCCAGCAGGAGACAGGGGGATGCTGGCTACACCTTC	TRBD1	13	NA	TRBV27	TRBJ1-2
CASSEFSYNEQFF	TGTGCCAGCAGCGAGTTCTCCTACAATGAGCAGTTCTTC	NA	13	NA	TRBV21-1	TRBJ2-1
CASSLMASGPQETQYF	TGCGCCAGCAGCTTGATGGCTAGCGGGCCTCAAGAGACCCAGTACTTC	TRBD2	16	NA	TRBV5-1	TRBJ2-5
CASRKQGVDYGYTF	TGTGCCAGCAGGAAACAGGGTGTCGACTATGGCTACACCTTC	NA	14	NA	TRBV6-5	TRBJ1-2
CASSQAVAGEAGELFF	TGTGCCAGCAGCCAGGCGGTAGCGGGAGAGGCCGGGGAGCTGTTTTTT	TRBD2	16	NA	TRBV7-3	TRBJ2-2
CASRPGFGGTGELFF	TGTGCCAGCAGGCCGGGGTTCGGCGGCACCGGGGAGCTGTTTTTT	NA	15	NA	TRBV6-4	TRBJ2-2
CASSYRTYTGELFF	TGTGCCAGCAGCTACAGGACTTACACCGGGGAGCTGTTTTTT	NA	14	NA	TRBV7-7	TRBJ2-2
CASSLWTSGSSDTQYF	TGTGCCAGCAGCCTCTGGACTAGCGGGAGCTCAGATACGCAGTATTTT	TRBD2	16	NA	TRBV5-4	TRBJ2-3
CASSSTHSGRGTDTQYF	TGTGCCAGCAGCTCCACTCATAGCGGGAGAGGAACAGATACGCAGTATTTT	TRBD2	17	NA	TRBV11-2	TRBJ2-3
CASSIGSSTDTQYF	TGTGCCAGTAGTATAGGTTCTAGCACAGATACGCAGTATTTT	NA	14	NA	TRBV19	TRBJ2-3
CASSSAGSNNEQFF	TGTGCCAGCAGCTCAGCGGGGAGTAACAATGAGCAGTTCTTC	TRBD2	14	NA	TRBV7-3	TRBJ2-1
CASSLGLAGRNTGELFF	TGTGCCAGCAGTTTGGGACTAGCGGGCCGGAACACCGGGGAGCTGTTTTTT	TRBD2	17	NA	TRBV28	TRBJ2-2
CASSPVGGTEAFF	TGTGCCAGCAGCCCAGTCGGGGGCACTGAAGCTTTCTTT	NA	13	NA	TRBV9	TRBJ1-1
CASSSIPLAKNIQYF	TGTGCCAGCAGTTCCATACCTTTAGCCAAAAACATTCAGTACTTC	NA	15	NA	TRBV6-5	TRBJ2-4
CAISEILTTNEKLFF	TGTGCCATCAGTGAAATCTTAACGACTAATGAAAAACTGTTTTTT	NA	15	NA	TRBV10-3	TRBJ1-4
CAISAEFEQYF	TGTGCCATCAGTGCCGAGTTCGAGCAGTACTTC	NA	11	NA	TRBV10-3	TRBJ2-7
CASSLRDSQAFF	TGTGCCAGCAGCTTAAGGGACAGTCAAGCTTTCTTT	TRBD1	12	NA	TRBV5-6	TRBJ1-1
CASSLNPPTGSSYEQYF	TGTGCCAGCAGCCTCAACCCCCCGACAGGGAGCTCCTACGAGCAGTACTTC	TRBD1	17	once	TRBV7-6	TRBJ2-7
CASRGYGTTISFTDTQYF	TGTGCCAGCAGGGGGTACGGAACAACCATCTCGTTCACAGATACGCAGTATTTT	NA	18	NA	TRBV28	TRBJ2-3
CASSLIGRSPYEQYF	TGTGCCAGCAGCTTGATCGGCCGATCGCCGTACGAGCAGTACTTC	NA	15	NA	TRBV7-2	TRBJ2-7